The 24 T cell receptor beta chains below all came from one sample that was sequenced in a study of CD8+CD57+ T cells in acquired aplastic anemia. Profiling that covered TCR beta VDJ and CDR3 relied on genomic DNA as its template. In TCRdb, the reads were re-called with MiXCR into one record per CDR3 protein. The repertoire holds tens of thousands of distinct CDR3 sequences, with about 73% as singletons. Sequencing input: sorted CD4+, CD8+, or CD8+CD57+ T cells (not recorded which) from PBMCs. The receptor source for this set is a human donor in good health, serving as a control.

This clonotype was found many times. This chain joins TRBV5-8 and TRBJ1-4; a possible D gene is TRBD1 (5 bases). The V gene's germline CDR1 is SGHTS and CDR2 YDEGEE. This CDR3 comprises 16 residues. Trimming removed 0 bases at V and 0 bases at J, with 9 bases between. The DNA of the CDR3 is TGTGCCAGCAGCTTGGCATTAGGGGCAACTAATGAAAAACTGTTTTTT. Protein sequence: CASSLALGATNEKLFF.

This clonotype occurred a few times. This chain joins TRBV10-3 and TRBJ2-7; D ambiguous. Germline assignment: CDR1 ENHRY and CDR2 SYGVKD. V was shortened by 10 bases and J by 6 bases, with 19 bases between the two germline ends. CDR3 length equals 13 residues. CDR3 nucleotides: TGTGCCACAACACCTATCGGGCTCTCCGAGCAGTACTTC. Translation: CATTPIGLSEQYF.

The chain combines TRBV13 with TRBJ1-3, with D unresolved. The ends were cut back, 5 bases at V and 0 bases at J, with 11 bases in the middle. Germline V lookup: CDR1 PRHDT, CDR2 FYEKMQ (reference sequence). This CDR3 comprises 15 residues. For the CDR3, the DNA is TGTGCCAGCAGCCCCACCGACGGCTCTGGAAACACCATATATTTT. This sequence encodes CASSPTDGSGNTIYF.

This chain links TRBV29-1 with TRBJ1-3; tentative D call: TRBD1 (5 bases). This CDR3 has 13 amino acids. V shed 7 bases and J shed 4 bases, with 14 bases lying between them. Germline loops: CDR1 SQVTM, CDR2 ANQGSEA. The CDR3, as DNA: TGCAGCGCCGTTCTGGACAACGGAAACACCATATATTTT. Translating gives CSAVLDNGNTIYF. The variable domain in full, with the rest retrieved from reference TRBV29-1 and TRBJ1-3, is SAVISQKPSRDICQRGTSLTIQCQVDSQVTMMFWYRQQPGQSLTLIATANQGSEATYESGFVIDKFPISRPNLTFSTLTVSNMSPEDSSIYLCSAVLDNGNTIYFGEGSWLTVV.

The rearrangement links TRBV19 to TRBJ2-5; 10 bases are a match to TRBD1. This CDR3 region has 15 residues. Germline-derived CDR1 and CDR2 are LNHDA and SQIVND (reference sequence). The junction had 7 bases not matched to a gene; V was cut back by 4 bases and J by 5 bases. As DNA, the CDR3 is TGTGCCAGTAGTACCTGGGACAGGGGTTCGGAGACCCAGTACTTC. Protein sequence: CASSTWDRGSETQYF.

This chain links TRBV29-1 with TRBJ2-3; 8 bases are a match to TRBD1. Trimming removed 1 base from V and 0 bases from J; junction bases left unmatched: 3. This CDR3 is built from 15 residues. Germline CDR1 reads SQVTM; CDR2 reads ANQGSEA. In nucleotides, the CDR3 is TGCAGCGTTGAAGGCACAGGGGGGAGCACAGATACGCAGTATTTT. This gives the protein CSVEGTGGSTDTQYF.

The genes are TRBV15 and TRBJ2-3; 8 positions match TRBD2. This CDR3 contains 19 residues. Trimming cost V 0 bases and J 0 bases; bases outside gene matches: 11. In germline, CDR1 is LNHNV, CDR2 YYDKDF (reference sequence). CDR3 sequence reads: CATSRDRASGRTSTDTQYF. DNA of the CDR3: TGTGCCACCAGCAGAGATCGGGCTAGCGGGCGGACTAGCACAGATACGCAGTATTTT.

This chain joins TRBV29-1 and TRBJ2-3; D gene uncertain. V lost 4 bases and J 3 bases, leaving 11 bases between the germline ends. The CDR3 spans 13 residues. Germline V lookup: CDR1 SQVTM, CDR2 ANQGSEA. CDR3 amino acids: CSVVKGTTDTQYF. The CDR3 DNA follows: TGCAGCGTTGTGAAAGGTACGACAGATACGCAGTATTTT.

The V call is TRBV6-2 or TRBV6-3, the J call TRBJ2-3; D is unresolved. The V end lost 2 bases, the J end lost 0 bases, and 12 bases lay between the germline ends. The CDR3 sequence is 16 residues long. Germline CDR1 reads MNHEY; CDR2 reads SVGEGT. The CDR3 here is CASSYVSPTSTDTQYF. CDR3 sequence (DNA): TGTGCCAGCAGTTACGTTTCACCTACTAGCACAGATACGCAGTATTTT.

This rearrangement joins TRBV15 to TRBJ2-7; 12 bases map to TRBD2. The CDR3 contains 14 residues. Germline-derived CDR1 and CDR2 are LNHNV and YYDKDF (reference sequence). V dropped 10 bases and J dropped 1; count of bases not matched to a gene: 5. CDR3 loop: CAKTSGRPSYEQYF. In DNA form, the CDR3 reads TGTGCCAAGACTAGCGGGAGACCTTCCTACGAGCAGTACTTC. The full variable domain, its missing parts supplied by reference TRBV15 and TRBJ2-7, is DAMVIQNPRYQVTQFGKPVTLSCSQTLNHNVMYWYQQKSSQAPKLLFHYYDKDFNNEADTPDNFQSRRPNTSFCFLDIRSPGLGDTAMYLCAKTSGRPSYEQYFGPGTRLTVT.

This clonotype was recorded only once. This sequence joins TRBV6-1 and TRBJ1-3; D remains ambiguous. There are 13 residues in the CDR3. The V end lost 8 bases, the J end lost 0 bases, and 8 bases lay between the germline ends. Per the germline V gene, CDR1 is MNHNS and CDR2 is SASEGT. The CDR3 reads CASGRSSGNTIYF. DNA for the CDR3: TGTGCCAGCGGACGGAGCTCTGGAAACACCATATATTTT.

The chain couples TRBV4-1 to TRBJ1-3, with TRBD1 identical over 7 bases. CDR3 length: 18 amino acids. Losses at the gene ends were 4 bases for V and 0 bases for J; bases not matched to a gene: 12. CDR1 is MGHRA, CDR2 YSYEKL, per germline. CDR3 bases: TGCGCCAGCAGCCTTTCGACAGGGCCACCGAGCTCTGGAAACACCATATATTTT. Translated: CASSLSTGPPSSGNTIYF.

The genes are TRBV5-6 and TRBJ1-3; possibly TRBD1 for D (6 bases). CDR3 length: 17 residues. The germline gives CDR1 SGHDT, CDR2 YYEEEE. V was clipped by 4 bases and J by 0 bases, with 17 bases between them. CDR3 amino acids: CASSHLTGTLSGNTIYF. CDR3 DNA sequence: TGTGCCAGCAGCCACCTGACAGGTACCCTCTCTGGAAACACCATATATTTT.

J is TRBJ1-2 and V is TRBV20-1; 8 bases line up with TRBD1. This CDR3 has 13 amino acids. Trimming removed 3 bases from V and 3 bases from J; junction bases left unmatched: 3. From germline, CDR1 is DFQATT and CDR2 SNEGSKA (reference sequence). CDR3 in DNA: TGCAGTGCTAGTCCGGACAGGGACTATGGCTACACCTTC. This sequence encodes CSASPDRDYGYTF.

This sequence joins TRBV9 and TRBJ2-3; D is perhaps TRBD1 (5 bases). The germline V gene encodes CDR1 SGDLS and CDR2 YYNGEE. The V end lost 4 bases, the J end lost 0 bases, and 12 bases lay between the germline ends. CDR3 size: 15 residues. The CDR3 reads CASSQGASSTDTQYF. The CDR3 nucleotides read TGTGCCAGCAGCCAGGGTGCTAGTAGCACAGATACGCAGTATTTT.

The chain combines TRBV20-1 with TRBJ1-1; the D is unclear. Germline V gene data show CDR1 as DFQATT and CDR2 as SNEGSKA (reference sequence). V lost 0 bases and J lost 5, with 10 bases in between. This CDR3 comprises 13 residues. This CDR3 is CSARESGMTEAFF. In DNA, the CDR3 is TGCAGTGCTAGAGAATCGGGGATGACTGAAGCTTTCTTT.

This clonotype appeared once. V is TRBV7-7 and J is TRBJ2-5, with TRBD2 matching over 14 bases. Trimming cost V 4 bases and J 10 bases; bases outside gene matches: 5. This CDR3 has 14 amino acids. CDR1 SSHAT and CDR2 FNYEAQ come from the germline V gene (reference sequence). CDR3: CASSSTSGGADQYF. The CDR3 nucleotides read TGTGCCAGCAGCTCGACTAGCGGGGGGGCGGACCAGTACTTC. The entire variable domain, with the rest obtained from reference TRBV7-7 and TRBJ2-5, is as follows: GAGVSQSPRYKVTKRGQDVTLRCDPISSHATLYWYQQALGQGPEFLTYFNYEAQPDKSGLPSDRFSAERPEGSISTLTIQRTEQRDSAMYRCASSSTSGGADQYFGPGTRLLVL.

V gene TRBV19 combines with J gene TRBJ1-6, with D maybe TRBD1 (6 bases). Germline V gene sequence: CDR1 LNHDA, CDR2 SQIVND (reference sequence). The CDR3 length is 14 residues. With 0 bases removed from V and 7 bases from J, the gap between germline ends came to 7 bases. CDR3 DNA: TGTGCCAGTAGTATAGAGGGGGCCAATTCACCCCTCCACTTT. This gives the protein CASSIEGANSPLHF.

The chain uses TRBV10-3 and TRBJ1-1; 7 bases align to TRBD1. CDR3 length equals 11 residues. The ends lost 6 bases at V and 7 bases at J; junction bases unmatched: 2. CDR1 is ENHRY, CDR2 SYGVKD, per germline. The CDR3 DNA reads TGTGCCATCAGGGGACAGAATGAAGCTTTCTTT. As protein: CAIRGQNEAFF.

For the CDR3, the DNA is TGTGCCAGCAGGCGACTGACGGCGGGCGAGCAGTACTTC. Protein product: CASRRLTAGEQYF. The chain recombines TRBV2 with TRBJ2-7, with a weak D call TRBD2 (5 bases). The V end was cut by 6 bases, the J end by 6 bases, with 15 bases between. The CDR3 consists of 13 residues. Germline V gene data show CDR1 as SNHLY and CDR2 as FYNNEI.

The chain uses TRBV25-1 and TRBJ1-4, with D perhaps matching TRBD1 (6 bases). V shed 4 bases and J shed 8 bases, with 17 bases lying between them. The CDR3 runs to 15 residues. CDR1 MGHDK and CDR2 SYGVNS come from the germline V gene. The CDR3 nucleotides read TGTGCCAGCAGTGGCACAGGGTCGGGTGGCGAAAAACTGTTTTTT. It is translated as CASSGTGSGGEKLFF.

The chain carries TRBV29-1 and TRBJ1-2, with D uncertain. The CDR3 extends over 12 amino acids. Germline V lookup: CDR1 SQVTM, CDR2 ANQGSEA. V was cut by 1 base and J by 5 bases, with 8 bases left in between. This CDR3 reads CSVEGGRYGYTF. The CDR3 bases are TGCAGCGTTGAAGGAGGGAGGTATGGCTACACCTTC. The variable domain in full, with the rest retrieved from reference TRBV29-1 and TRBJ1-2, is SAVISQKPSRDICQRGTSLTIQCQVDSQVTMMFWYRQQPGQSLTLIATANQGSEATYESGFVIDKFPISRPNLTFSTLTVSNMSPEDSSIYLCSVEGGRYGYTFGSGTRLTVV.

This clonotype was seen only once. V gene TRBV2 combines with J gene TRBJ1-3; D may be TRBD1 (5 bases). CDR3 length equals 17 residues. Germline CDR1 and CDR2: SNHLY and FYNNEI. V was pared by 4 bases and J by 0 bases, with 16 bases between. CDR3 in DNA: TGTGCCAGCAGTGCTTTGGCCGGGACTCTCTCTGGAAACACCATATATTTT. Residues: CASSALAGTLSGNTIYF.

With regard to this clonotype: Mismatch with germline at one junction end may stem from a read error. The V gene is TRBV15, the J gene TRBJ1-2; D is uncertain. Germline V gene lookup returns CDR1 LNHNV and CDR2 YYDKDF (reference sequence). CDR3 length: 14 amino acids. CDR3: CATSRDLKSYDYTF. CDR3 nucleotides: TGTGCCACCAGCAGAGATTTGAAGAGTTATGACTACACCTTT.